These T cell receptor beta chains were read from a single sample in a study of T cells in Graves' hyperthyroidism and ophthalmopathy. TCRdb processed the multiplex PCR reads anew with MiXCR; each CDR3 protein has one entry. Here the sample spans hundreds of thousands of distinct CDR3 sequences, around 15% being singletons. The sequencing input was blood. Source of these receptors: a woman aged 18-35 years with Graves' hyperthyroidism. Each CDR3 is given with its conserved first and last residue. The order of the fields is J gene, V gene, D gene, clone size, CDR3 protein, CDR3 DNA. D genes are given only for firm matches. Clone size is shown for a subset of rows, as once, few, many or a class of expanded clone.

J gene: TRBJ2-3
V gene: TRBV7-9
D gene: .
clone size: many
CDR3 protein: CASTLTDTQYF
CDR3 DNA: TGTGCCAGCACGTTAACAGATACGCAGTATTTT

J gene: TRBJ2-1
V gene: TRBV6-2/TRBV6-3
D gene: .
clone size: many
CDR3 protein: CASSYSRGVHNEQFF
CDR3 DNA: TGTGCCAGCAGTTACTCGAGGGGGGTCCACAATGAGCAGTTCTTC

J gene: TRBJ2-1
V gene: TRBV24-1
D gene: .
clone size: many
CDR3 protein: CATSDLQPALGRAATYNEQFF
CDR3 DNA: TGTGCCACCAGTGATTTGCAGCCAGCCCTCGGCAGAGCCGCAACCTACAATGAGCAGTTCTTC

J gene: TRBJ1-1
V gene: TRBV12-3/TRBV12-4
D gene: TRBD1
clone size: many
CDR3 protein: CASSFGMQGARVNTEAFF
CDR3 DNA: TGTGCCAGCAGTTTTGGTATGCAGGGGGCGCGGGTGAACACTGAAGCTTTCTTT

J gene: TRBJ2-7
V gene: TRBV3-1
D gene: TRBD2
clone size: many
CDR3 protein: CASSQAGTSATYEQYF
CDR3 DNA: TGTGCCAGCAGCCAAGCGGGGACTAGCGCAACCTACGAGCAGTACTTC

J gene: TRBJ2-2
V gene: TRBV11-1
D gene: TRBD2
clone size: many
CDR3 protein: CASSLGRGPSGTNTGELFF
CDR3 DNA: TGTGCCAGCAGCTTAGGCAGGGGCCCTAGCGGGACGAACACCGGGGAGCTGTTTTTT

J gene: TRBJ1-1
V gene: TRBV20-1
D gene: .
clone size: few
CDR3 protein: CSASPRPGARDTEAFF
CDR3 DNA: TGCAGTGCTAGCCCGCGGCCTGGGGCGAGGGACACTGAAGCTTTCTTT

J gene: TRBJ1-6
V gene: TRBV3-1
D gene: .
clone size: .
CDR3 protein: CASSQGSPLHF
CDR3 DNA: TGTGCCAGCAGCCAAGGTTCACCCCTCCACTTT

J gene: TRBJ1-4
V gene: TRBV30
D gene: .
clone size: .
CDR3 protein: CAWARTLATNEKLFF
CDR3 DNA: TGTGCCTGGGCCCGAACTCTCGCAACTAATGAAAAACTGTTTTTT

J gene: TRBJ2-7
V gene: TRBV7-2
D gene: TRBD2
clone size: .
CDR3 protein: CASSLARTSGKSYEQYF
CDR3 DNA: TGTGCCAGCAGCTTAGCGAGGACTAGCGGGAAGAGCTACGAGCAGTACTTC